This T cell receptor (beta chain) came from a study of cytotoxic CD8 clonotypes in ibrutinib-treated CLL (dated by TCRdb to about 2021). About the investigation overall: The cohort included some 14 treatment-naive and 11 to 12 relapsed/refractory patients; roughly 17 were IGHV unmutated. Responses were partial in approximately 24 patients and complete in 2; after median roughly 69 months follow-up, some 15 stayed in remission and about 12 progressed. Samples at response were collected after a median of about 12 months of treatment, with a range of about 6 to 40 months. On average, each sample yielded about 250,000 productive templates and around 100,000 productive rearrangements. Of the approximately 86 people in the trial, about two dozen had longitudinal samples available. Cryopreserved peripheral blood mononuclear cells were obtained before treatment, at response, and at either sustained remission or disease progression. Overall results and qualifications from the work: Clonality increased at ibrutinib response, stayed stable in sustained remission, and fell back toward baseline at progression. Sampling times were not matched between sustained-remission and progressing patients, and lymph node repertoires were not studied. At baseline, clonality was higher than in age-matched healthy donors and showed a strong correlation with circulating CD8+ T-cell counts. Public clonotypes were rare and either shrank or stayed stable during treatment, and the rise in clonality at ibrutinib response reflected expansion of private clonotypes.

A MiSeq instrument was used for deep resolution sequencing, which targeted depths ranging from 1 in 1 million up to 1 in 200,000 T cells, with coverage averaging 10x for each clonotype. TCR beta libraries were generated with the immunoSEQ hsTCRB Kit. As for the original processing: Data were analyzed with ImmunoSEQ Data Assistant and ImmunoSEQ Analyzer, with V, D and J genes assigned per IMGT definitions. Clonality, which ranges from 0 to 1, was calculated by subtracting the normalized Shannon entropy of productive rearrangement frequencies from one. Public clonotype analysis was restricted to overrepresented clonotypes comprising at least 0.05% of each patient's repertoire. Roughly 12 age-matched healthy donor repertoires from immuneACCESS were used as controls for clonality. TCRdb took this table from immuneACCESS and kept in-frame rearrangements with V and J called. Such tables lack part of the clones; where checked against another copy, unresolved V genes explain under half of the gap, and the rest is unexplained. D and trimming were read from the DNA, whereas the V and J calls and clone size are those reported in that table. In all, the sample holds about 30,000 clones, and 62% of those were seen once. The top ten hold 12% to 15% of the sample.

Turning to this clone: This clone's antigen is unknown. Within one base of it there is no much larger clone, and no base qualities were kept.

For TCR beta library preparation, about 2 micrograms of genomic DNA were extracted from the cryopreserved PBMCs. Longitudinal blood samples from CLL patients on ibrutinib monotherapy were analyzed using high-throughput TCR beta sequencing. Patients were enrolled in a phase 2 open-label single-center ibrutinib monotherapy trial. The sequencing here drew on PBMCs, taken before ibrutinib treatment. The clonotype originates from a human donor with chronic lymphocytic leukemia.

The DNA sequence is given as TGTGCCATCAGCGCGACAGGACTCTCGAACACCGGGGAGCTGTTTTTT. It codes for CAISATGLSNTGELFF. This receptor chain uses TRBV10-3 and TRBJ2-2, with a tentative D gene TRBD1 over 6 matching bases. Taken from the germline V gene, the CDR1 and CDR2 loops are ENHRY and SYGVKD. The CDR3, from cysteine to phenylalanine, totals 16 residues. Of all the DNA, just the CDR3 is kept, 48 bases in frame from base 1. Deletion took 6 bases off V and 0 bases off J, with a span of 14 bases between the germline ends.